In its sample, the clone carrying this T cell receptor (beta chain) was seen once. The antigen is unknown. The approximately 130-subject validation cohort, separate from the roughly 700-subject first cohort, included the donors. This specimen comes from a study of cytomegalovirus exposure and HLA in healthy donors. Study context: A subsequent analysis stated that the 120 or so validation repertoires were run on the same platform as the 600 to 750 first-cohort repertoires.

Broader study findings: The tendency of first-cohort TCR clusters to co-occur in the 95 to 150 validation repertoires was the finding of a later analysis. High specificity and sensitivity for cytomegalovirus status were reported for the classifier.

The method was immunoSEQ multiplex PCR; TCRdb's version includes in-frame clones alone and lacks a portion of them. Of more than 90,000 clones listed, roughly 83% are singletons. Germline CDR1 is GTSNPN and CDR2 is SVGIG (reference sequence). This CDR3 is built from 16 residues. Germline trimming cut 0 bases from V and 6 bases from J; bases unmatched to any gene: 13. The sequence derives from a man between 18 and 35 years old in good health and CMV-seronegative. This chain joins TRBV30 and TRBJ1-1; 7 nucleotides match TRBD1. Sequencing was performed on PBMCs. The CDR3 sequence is CAWSVRGQLKRAEAFF. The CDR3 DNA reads TGTGCCTGGAGTGTAAGGGGACAGCTCAAGCGGGCTGAAGCTTTCTTT.